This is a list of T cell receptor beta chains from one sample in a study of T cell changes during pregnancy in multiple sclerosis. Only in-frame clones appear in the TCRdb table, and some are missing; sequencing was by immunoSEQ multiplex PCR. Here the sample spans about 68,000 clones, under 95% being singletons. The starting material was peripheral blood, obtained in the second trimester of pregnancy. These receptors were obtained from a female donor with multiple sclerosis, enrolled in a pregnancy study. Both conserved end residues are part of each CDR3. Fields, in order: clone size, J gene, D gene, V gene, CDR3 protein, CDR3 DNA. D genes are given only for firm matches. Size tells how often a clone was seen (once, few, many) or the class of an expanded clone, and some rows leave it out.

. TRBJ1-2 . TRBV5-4 CASSLDDFRGGYTF TGTGCCAGCAGCTTGGATGACTTCCGAGGGGGCTACACCTTC
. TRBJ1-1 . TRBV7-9 CASSSYRDQARGGTEAFF TGTGCCAGCAGCTCGTACCGGGACCAAGCCCGAGGGGGCACTGAAGCTTTCTTT
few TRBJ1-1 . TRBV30 CAWSVVQGGAEAFF TGTGCCTGGAGTGTTGTTCAAGGGGGGGCTGAAGCTTTCTTT
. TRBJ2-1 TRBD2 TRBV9 CASSVESGGSNEQFF TGTGCCAGCAGCGTAGAGAGCGGGGGGTCGAATGAGCAGTTCTTC
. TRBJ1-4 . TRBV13 CASSLVNGGGSDGRLFF TGTGCCAGCAGCTTAGTAAATGGCGGGGGATCGGATGGTAGACTGTTTTTT
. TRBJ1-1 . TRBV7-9 CASSSYRARNTEAFF TGTGCCAGCAGCTCCTACAGGGCCCGGAACACTGAAGCTTTCTTT
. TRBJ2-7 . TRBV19 CASSRGKITYEQYF TGTGCCAGTAGTAGGGGCAAAATAACCTACGAGCAGTACTTC
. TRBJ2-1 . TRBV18 CASSPGQSSYNEQFF TGTGCCAGCTCACCCGGACAGAGCTCCTACAATGAGCAGTTCTTC
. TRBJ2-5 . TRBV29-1 CSVWRYETQYF TGCAGCGTTTGGAGGTATGAGACCCAGTACTTC
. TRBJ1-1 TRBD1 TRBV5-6 CASSFPGQLTNTEAFF TGTGCCAGCAGCTTCCCGGGACAGCTGACAAACACTGAAGCTTTCTTT
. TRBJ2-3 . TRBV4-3 CASSQSTSLSGDTQYF TGCGCCAGCAGCCAATCCACTAGCCTCTCGGGAGATACGCAGTATTTT
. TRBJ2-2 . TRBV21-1 CASSNREGGTGELFF TGTGCCAGCTCAAACAGGGAGGGAGGCACCGGGGAGCTGTTTTTT
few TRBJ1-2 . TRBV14 CASSQGSDSYYGYTF TGTGCCAGCAGCCAAGGGAGTGATTCTTACTATGGCTACACCTTC
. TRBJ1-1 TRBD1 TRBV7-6 CASSLDRGGEAFF TGTGCCAGCAGCTTAGACAGGGGGGGTGAAGCTTTCTTT
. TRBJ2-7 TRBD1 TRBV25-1 CARRDREPYEQYF TGTGCCCGCCGGGACAGGGAGCCCTACGAGCAGTACTTC
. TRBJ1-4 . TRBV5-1 CASSLIGPGEEKLFF TGCGCCAGCAGCTTGATTGGGCCAGGGGAGGAAAAACTGTTTTTT
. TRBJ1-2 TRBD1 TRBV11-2 CASSLDRGPGGYTF TGTGCCAGCAGCTTAGACAGGGGGCCGGGAGGCTACACCTTC
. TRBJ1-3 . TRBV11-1 CASSARPGSGNTIYF TGTGCCAGCAGCGCTCGCCCGGGTTCTGGAAACACCATATATTTT
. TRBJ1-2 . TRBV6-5 CASSEGGSNYGYTF TGTGCCAGCAGTGAGGGGGGGAGCAACTATGGCTACACCTTC
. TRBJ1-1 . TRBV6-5 CASTNPPENTEAFF TGTGCCAGCACCAACCCCCCAGAGAACACTGAAGCTTTCTTT
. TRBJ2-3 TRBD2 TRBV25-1 CARGRGADTQYF TGTGCCAGAGGGCGGGGGGCAGATACGCAGTATTTT
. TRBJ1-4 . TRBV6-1 CASSEGATNEKLFF TGTGCCAGCAGTGAGGGAGCAACTAATGAAAAACTGTTTTTT
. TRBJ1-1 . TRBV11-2 CASSFDRVGVEAFF TGTGCCAGCAGCTTTGACCGGGTAGGGGTTGAAGCTTTCTTT
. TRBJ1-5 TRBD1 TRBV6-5 CASSRRGQNQPQHF TGTGCCAGCAGTCGCAGGGGACAGAATCAGCCCCAGCATTTT
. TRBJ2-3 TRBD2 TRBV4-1 CASSRPSGGTDTQYF TGCGCCAGCAGCCGTCCTAGCGGGGGAACAGATACGCAGTATTTT
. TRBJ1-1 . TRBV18 CASSPYPTNTEAFF TGTGCCAGCTCACCCTACCCGACTAACACTGAAGCTTTCTTT
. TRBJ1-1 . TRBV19 CASSIGLIGTEAFF TGTGCCAGTAGTATAGGACTCATAGGTACTGAAGCTTTCTTT
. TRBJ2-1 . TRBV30 CAWSVETGTYNEQFF TGTGCCTGGAGTGTGGAGACAGGAACCTACAATGAGCAGTTCTTC
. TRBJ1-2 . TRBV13 CASSTGQGSGYTF TGTGCCAGCAGCACGGGGCAGGGGAGTGGCTACACCTTC
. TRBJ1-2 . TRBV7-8 CASSFQGNYGYTF TGTGCCAGCAGCTTTCAGGGAAACTATGGCTACACCTTC
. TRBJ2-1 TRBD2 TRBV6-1 CASSELLAGGLPVSNEQFF TGTGCCAGCAGTGAACTGTTAGCGGGGGGCCTCCCGGTCTCCAATGAGCAGTTCTTC